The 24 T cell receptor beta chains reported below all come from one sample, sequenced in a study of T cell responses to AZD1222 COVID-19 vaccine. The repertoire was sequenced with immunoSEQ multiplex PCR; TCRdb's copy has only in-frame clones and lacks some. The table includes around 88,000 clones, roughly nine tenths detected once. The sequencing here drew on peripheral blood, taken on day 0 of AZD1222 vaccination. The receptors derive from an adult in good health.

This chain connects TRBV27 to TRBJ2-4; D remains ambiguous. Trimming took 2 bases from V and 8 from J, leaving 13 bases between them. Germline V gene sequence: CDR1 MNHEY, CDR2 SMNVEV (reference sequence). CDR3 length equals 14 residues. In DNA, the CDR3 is TGTGCCAGCAGTTTAGGTGGAAGTTTGGACATTCAGTACTTC. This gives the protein CASSLGGSLDIQYF.

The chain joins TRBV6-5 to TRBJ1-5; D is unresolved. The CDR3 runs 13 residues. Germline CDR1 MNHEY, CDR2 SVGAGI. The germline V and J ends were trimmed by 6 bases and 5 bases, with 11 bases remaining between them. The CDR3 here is CASSRLGYQPQHF. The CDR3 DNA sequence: TGTGCCAGCAGCCGACTGGGGTATCAGCCCCAGCATTTT.

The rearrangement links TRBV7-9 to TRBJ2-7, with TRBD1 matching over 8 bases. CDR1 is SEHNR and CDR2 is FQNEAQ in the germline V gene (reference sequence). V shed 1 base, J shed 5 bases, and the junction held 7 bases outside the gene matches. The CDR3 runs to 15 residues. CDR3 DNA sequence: TGTGCCAGCAGCTTAGGGGTACAGGGGGGACACGAGCAGTACTTC. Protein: CASSLGVQGGHEQYF.

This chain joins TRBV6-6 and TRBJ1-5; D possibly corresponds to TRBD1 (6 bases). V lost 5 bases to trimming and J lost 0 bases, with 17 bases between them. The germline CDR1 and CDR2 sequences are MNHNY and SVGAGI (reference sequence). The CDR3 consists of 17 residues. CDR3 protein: CASSGSDSAFSNQPQHF. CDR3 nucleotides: TGTGCCAGCAGTGGATCGGACAGCGCCTTTAGCAATCAGCCCCAGCATTTT.

This CDR3 reads CASSPREGEAFF. The CDR3 DNA follows: TGTGCCAGCTCACCTCGAGAGGGGGAAGCTTTCTTT. The rearrangement joins TRBV18 to TRBJ1-1; D perhaps matches TRBD1 (5 bases). Germline-derived CDR1 and CDR2 are KGHSH and LQKENI. V dropped 3 bases and J dropped 8 bases, with 10 bases sitting between them. There are 12 residues in the CDR3.

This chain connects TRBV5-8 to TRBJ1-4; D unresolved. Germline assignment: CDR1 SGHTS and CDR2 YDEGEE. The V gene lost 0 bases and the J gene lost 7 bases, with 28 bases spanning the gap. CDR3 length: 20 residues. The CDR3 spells CASSLENSPGYSLSPEKLFF. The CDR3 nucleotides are TGTGCCAGCAGCTTGGAGAATTCCCCGGGGTACAGCTTATCTCCTGAAAAACTGTTTTTT.

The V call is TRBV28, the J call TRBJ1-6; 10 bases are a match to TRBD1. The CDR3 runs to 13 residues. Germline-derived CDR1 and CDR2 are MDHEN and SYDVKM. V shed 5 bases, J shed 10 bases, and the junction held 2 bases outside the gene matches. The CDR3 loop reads CASSGTGESPLHF. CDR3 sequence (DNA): TGTGCCAGCAGTGGGACAGGGGAGTCACCCCTCCACTTT.

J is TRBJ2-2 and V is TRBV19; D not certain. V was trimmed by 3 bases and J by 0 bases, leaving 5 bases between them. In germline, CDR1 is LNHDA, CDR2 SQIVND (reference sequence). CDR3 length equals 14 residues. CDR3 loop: CASSIGPNTGELFF. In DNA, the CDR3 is TGTGCCAGTAGTATCGGACCGAACACCGGGGAGCTGTTTTTT.

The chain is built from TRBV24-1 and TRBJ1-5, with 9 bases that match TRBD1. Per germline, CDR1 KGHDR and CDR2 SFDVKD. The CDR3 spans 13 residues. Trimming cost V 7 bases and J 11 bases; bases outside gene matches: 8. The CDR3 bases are TGTGCCACCAGCGACAGGGGGGGTAGTTCCCAGCATTTT. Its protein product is CATSDRGGSSQHF.

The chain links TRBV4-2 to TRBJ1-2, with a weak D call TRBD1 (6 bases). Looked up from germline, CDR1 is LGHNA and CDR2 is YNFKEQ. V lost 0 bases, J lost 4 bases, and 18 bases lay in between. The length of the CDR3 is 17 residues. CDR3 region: CASSQEARTDYPYGYTF. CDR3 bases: TGTGCCAGCAGCCAAGAAGCCCGGACAGATTACCCCTATGGCTACACCTTC.

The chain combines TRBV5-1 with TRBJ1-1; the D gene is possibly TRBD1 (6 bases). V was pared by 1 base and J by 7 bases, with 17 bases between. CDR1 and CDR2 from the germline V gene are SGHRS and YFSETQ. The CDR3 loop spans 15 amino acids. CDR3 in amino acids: CASSLTGGAGGEAFF. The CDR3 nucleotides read TGCGCCAGCAGCTTGACTGGGGGCGCGGGGGGTGAAGCTTTCTTT.

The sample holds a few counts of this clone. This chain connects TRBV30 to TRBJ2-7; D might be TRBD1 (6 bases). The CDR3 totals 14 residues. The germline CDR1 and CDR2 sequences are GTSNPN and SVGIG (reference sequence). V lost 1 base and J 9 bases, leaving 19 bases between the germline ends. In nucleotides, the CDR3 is TGTGCCTGGAGTGGGACAGCGCGGCTTTTGGGGCAGTACTTC. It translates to CAWSGTARLLGQYF.

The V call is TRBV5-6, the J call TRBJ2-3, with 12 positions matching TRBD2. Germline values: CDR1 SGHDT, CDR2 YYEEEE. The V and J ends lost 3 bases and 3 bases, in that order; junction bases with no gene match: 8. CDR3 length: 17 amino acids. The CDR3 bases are TGTGCCAGCAGCTCCCGGACTAGCGGGATCTCTACAGATACGCAGTATTTT. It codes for CASSSRTSGISTDTQYF. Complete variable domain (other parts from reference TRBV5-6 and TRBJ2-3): DAGVTQSPTHLIKTRGQQVTLRCSPKSGHDTVSWYQQALGQGPQFIFQYYEEEERQRGNFPDRFSGHQFPNYSSELNVNALLLGDSALYLCASSSRTSGISTDTQYFGPGTRLTVL.

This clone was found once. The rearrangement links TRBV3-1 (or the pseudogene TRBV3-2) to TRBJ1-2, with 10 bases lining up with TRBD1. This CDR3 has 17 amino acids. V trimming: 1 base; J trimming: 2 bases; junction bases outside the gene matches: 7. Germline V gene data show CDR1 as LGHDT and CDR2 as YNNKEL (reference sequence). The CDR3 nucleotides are TGTGCCAGCAGCCAAGCTTCTTTGGGACAGGGGAACTATGGCTACACCTTC. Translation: CASSQASLGQGNYGYTF.

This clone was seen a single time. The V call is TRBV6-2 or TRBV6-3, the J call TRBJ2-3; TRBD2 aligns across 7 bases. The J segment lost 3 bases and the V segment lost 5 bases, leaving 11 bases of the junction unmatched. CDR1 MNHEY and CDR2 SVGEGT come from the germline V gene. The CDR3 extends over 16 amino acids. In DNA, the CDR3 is TGTGCCAGCAGTCGCCCGGGAGGTGCGGGAACAGATACGCAGTATTTT. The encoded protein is CASSRPGGAGTDTQYF.

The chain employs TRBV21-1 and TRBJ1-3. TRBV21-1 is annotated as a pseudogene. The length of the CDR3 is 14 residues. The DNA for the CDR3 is TGTGCCAGCAGCAGAGAGGGTTGGGGAAACACCATATATTTT. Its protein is CASSREGWGNTIYF.

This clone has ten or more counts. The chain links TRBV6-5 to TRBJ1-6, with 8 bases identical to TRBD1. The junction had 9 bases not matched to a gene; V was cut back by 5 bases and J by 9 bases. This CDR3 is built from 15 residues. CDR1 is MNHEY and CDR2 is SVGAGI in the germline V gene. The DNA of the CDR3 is TGTGCCAGCAGTATTGGACAGGGTGATAGTTCACCCCTCCACTTT. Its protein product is CASSIGQGDSSPLHF.

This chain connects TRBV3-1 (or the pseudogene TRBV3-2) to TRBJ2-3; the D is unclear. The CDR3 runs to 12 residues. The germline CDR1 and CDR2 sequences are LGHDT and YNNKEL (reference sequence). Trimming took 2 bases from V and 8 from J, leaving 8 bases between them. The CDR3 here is CASSQKPVTQYF. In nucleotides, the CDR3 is TGTGCCAGCAGCCAAAAGCCGGTTACGCAGTATTTT.

This chain's CDR3 is CSASNAAYEQYF. In DNA, the CDR3 is TGCAGTGCTAGTAACGCAGCCTACGAGCAGTACTTC. The gene calls are TRBV20-1 and TRBJ2-7; no definite D call. This CDR3 contains 12 residues. The germline gives CDR1 DFQATT, CDR2 SNEGSKA (reference sequence). V was clipped by 3 bases and J by 2 bases, with 8 bases between them.

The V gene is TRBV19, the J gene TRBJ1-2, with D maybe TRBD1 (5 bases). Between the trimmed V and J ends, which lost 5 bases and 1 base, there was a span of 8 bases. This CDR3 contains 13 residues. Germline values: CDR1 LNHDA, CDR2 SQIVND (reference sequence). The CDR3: CASSGGYNYGYTF. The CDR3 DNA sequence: TGTGCCAGTAGTGGGGGGTATAACTATGGCTACACCTTC. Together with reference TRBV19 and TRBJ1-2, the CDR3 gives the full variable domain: DGGITQSPKYLFRKEGQNVTLSCEQNLNHDAMYWYRQDPGQGLRLIYYSQIVNDFQKGDIAEGYSVSREKKESFPLTVTSAQKNPTAFYLCASSGGYNYGYTFGSGTRLTVV.

CDR3 protein: CSVEEPSYEQYF. In DNA form, the CDR3 reads TGCAGCGTTGAAGAACCTTCCTACGAGCAGTACTTC. J is TRBJ2-7 and V is TRBV29-1, with no clear D. The CDR3 totals 12 residues. V dropped 0 bases and J dropped 1 base, with 4 bases sitting between them. The germline CDR1 and CDR2 sequences are SQVTM and ANQGSEA.

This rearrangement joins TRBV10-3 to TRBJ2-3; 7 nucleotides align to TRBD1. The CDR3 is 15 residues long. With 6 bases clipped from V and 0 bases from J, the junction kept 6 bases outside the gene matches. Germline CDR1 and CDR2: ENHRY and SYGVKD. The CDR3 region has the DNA TGTGCCATCAGCCAAAGACAGGGTAGCACAGATACGCAGTATTTT. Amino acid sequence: CAISQRQGSTDTQYF.

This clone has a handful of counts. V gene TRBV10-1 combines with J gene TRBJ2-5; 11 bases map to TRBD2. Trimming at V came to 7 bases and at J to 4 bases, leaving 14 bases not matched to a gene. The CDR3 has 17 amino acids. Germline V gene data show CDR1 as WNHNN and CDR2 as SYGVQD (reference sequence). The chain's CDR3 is CASKLAGEEVNLETQYF. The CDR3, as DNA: TGCGCCAGCAAACTAGCGGGAGAAGAGGTGAATTTAGAGACCCAGTACTTC.

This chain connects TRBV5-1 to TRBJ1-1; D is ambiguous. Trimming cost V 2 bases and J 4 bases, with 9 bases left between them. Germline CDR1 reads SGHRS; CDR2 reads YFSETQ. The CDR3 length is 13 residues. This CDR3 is CASSFSLGTEAFF. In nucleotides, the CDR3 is TGCGCCAGCAGCTTTTCTTTGGGCACTGAAGCTTTCTTT.